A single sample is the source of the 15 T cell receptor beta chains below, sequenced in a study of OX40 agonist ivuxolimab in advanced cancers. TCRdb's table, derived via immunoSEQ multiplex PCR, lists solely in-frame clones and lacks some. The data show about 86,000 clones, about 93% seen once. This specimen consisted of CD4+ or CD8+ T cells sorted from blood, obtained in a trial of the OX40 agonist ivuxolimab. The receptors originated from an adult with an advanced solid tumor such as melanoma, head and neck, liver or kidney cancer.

Here the CDR3 reads CASSLGTGTSGRGETQYF. CDR3 nucleotide sequence: TGCGCCAGCAGCTTGGGTACCGGGACTAGCGGGAGGGGAGAGACCCAGTACTTC. The chain has TRBV5-1 and TRBJ2-5; 16 nucleotides line up with TRBD2. The V segment lost 0 bases and the J segment 4 bases; nucleotides outside the gene matches: 6. This CDR3 has 18 residues. Germline values: CDR1 SGHRS, CDR2 YFSETQ. The complete variable domain, with remaining parts taken from reference TRBV5-1 and TRBJ2-5, reads KAGVTQTPRYLIKTRGQQVTLSCSPISGHRSVSWYQQTPGQGLQFLFEYFSETQRNKGNFPGRFSGRQFSNSRSEMNVSTLELGDSALYLCASSLGTGTSGRGETQYFGPGTRLLVL.

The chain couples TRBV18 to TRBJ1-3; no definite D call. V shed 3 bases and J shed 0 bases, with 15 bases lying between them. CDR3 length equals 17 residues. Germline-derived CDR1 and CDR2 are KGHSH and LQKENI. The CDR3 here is CASSPLGEVNSGNTIYF. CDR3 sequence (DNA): TGTGCCAGCTCACCCCTCGGGGAGGTGAACTCTGGAAACACCATATATTTT.

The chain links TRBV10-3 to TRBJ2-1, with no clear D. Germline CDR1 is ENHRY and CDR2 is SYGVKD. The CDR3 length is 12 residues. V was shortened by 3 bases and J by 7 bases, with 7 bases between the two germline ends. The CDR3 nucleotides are TGTGCCATCAGTGATTCCAGAAATGAGCAGTTCTTC. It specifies CAISDSRNEQFF.

Here the CDR3 DNA reads TGCGCCAGCAGCCTGGGGTGGGGACAGGGTAGTTCTCGGACCTCTGGGGCCAACGTCCTGACTTTC. This translates into CASSLGWGQGSSRTSGANVLTF. V is TRBV5-1 and J is TRBJ2-6, with 9 bases aligning to TRBD1. Germline V CDR1 and CDR2: SGHRS, YFSETQ. J was trimmed by 0 bases and V by 4 bases; bases with no gene match: 20. The CDR3 is 22 amino acids. Full variable domain (outside the CDR3, taken from reference TRBV5-1 and TRBJ2-6): KAGVTQTPRYLIKTRGQQVTLSCSPISGHRSVSWYQQTPGQGLQFLFEYFSETQRNKGNFPGRFSGRQFSNSRSEMNVSTLELGDSALYLCASSLGWGQGSSRTSGANVLTFGAGSRLTVL.

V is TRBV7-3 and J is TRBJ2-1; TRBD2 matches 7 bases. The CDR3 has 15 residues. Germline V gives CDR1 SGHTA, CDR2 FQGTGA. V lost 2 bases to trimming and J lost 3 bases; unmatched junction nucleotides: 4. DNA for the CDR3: TGTGCCAGCAGCTTAGGGGAGGGGTACTACAATGAGCAGTTCTTC. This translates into CASSLGEGYYNEQFF.

In DNA form, the CDR3 reads TGCAGCGTTGATATTAACTATGGCTACACCTTC. Amino acid sequence: CSVDINYGYTF. The J gene is TRBJ1-2, the V gene TRBV29-1; D gene unclear. The CDR3 sequence is 11 residues long. The germline V gene encodes CDR1 SQVTM and CDR2 ANQGSEA. V was pared by 3 bases and J by 1 base, with 3 bases between.

DNA of the CDR3: TGTGCCAGCAGCCAGCCGACAGGGGGGGGCAATGAGCAGTTCTTC. The encoded protein is CASSQPTGGGNEQFF. The V gene is TRBV4-2, the J gene TRBJ2-1; 9 bases fit TRBD1. V shed 3 bases and J 6 bases; nucleotides not matched to a gene: 6. There are 15 residues in the CDR3. Per the germline V gene, CDR1 is LGHNA and CDR2 is YNFKEQ.

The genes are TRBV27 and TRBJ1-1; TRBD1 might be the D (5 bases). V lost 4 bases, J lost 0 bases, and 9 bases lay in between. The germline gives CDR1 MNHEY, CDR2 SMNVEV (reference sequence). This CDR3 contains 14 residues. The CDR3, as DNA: TGTGCCAGCAGTTCCCCAGGGATGAACACTGAAGCTTTCTTT. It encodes CASSSPGMNTEAFF.

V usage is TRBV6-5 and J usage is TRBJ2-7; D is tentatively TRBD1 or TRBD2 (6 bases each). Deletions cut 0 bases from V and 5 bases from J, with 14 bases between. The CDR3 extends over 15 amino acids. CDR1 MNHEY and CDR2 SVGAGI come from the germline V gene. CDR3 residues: CASSYSRGRFHEQYF. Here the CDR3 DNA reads TGTGCCAGCAGTTACTCAAGGGGGAGGTTCCACGAGCAGTACTTC.

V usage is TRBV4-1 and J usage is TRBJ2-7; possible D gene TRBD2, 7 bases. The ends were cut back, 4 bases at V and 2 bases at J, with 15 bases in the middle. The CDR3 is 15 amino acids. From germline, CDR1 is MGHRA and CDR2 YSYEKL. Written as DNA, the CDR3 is TGCGCCAGCAGCCTCCGCGGGGGCCCGCCCTACGAGCAGTACTTC. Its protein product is CASSLRGGPPYEQYF.

The CDR3 nucleotides are TGTGCCTGGAGAAGATCACTACAGTACAATGAGCAGTTCTTC. As protein: CAWRRSLQYNEQFF. The J gene is TRBJ2-1, the V gene TRBV30; no clear D. Germline V gene data show CDR1 as GTSNPN and CDR2 as SVGIG (reference sequence). V gave up 3 bases and J gave up 4 bases, with 13 bases separating them. CDR3 length equals 14 residues.

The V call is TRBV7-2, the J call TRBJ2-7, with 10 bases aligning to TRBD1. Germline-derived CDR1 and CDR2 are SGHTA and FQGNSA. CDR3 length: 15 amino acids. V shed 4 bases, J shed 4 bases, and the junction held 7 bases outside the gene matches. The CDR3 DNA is TGTGCCAGCAGCTCGTACGGGACAGGGGTTTACGAGCAGTACTTC. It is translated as CASSSYGTGVYEQYF.

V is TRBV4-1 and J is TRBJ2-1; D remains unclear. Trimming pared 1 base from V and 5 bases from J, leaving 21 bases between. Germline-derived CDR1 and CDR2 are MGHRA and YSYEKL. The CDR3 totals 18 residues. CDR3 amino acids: CASSQGSILGPFNNEQFF. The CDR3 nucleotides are TGCGCCAGCAGCCAAGGGTCGATTTTGGGCCCCTTTAACAATGAGCAGTTCTTC.

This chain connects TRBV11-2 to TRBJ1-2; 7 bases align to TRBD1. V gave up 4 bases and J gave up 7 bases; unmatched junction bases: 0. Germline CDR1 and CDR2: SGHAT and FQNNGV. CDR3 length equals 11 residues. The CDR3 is CASSYRGGYTF. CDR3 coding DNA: TGTGCCAGCAGCTACAGGGGTGGCTACACCTTC.

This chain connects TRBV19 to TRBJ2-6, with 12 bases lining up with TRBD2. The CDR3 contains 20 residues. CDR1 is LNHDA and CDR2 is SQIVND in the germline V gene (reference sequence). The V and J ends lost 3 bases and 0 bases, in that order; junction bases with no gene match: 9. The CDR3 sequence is CASSIPGLAGRSSGANVLTF. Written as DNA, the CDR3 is TGTGCCAGTAGTATCCCCGGACTAGCGGGAAGAAGCTCTGGGGCCAACGTCCTGACTTTC.